This record looks at one T cell receptor (beta chain) sequence and its context. The sample belongs to a study of early T cells in non-severe SARS-CoV-2 infection. One entry per CDR3 protein, called by TCRdb with MiXCR from the 5' RACE reads. The repertoire holds more than 50,000 distinct CDR3 sequences, more than 12% seen once, with over 8% in the top ten. Germline V gene sequence: CDR1 GTSNPN, CDR2 SVGIG (reference sequence). Trimming removed 0 bases at V and 2 bases at J, with 11 bases between. The CDR3 extends over 14 amino acids. The rearrangement joins TRBV30 to TRBJ2-7; D gene unclear. The source material was whole blood, sampled at baseline. This receptor was obtained from an adult who was a healthcare worker with PCR-confirmed SARS-CoV-2 infection or an uninfected control (not recorded which). DNA for the CDR3: TGTGCCTGGAGTGTAGGGCAAAAGACCTACGAGCAGTACTTC. It yields the protein CAWSVGQKTYEQYF.